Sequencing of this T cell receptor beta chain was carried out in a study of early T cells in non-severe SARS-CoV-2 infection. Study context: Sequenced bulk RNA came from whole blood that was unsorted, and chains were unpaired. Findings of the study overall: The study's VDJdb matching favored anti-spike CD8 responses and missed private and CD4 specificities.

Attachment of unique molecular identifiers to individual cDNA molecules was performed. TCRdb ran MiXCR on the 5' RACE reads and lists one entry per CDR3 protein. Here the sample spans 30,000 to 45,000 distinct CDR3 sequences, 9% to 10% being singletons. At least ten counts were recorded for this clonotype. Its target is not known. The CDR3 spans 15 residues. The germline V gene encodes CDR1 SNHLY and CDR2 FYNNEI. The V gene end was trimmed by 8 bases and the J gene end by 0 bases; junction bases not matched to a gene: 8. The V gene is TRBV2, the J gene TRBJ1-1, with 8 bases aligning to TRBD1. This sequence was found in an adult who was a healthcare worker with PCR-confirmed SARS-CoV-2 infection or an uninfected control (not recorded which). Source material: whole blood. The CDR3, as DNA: TGTGCCAGCGGAACAGGGGGAGGTATGAACACTGAAGCTTTCTTT. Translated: CASGTGGGMNTEAFF.